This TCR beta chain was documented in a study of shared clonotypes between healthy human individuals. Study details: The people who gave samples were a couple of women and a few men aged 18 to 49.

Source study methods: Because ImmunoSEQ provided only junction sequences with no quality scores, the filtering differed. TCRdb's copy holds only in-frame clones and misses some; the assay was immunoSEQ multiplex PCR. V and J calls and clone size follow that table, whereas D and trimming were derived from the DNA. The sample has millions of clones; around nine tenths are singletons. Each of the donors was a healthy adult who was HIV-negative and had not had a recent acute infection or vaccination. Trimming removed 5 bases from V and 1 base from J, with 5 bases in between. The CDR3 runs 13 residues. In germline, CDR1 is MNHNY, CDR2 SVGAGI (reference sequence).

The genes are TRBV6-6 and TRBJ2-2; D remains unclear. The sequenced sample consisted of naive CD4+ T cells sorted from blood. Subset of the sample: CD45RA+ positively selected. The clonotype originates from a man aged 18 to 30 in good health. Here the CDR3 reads CASSAGNTGELFF. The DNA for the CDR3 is TGTGCCAGCAGTGCAGGGAACACCGGGGAGCTGTTTTTT.